This paragraph covers one TCR beta chain sequence. Its antigen is as yet unknown. Brentuximab vedotin exposure varied among the patients, all of whom had relapsed after autologous stem cell transplantation. Best response was recorded as complete response, partial response or progressive disease. The data originate from a study of PD-1 blockade in classical Hodgkin lymphoma. Study-level background: Every 2 weeks, patients got 3 mg/kg intravenous nivolumab. General study results and limits: Any patient who commenced nivolumab under 1 year after ASCT was excluded. Only CD4+ TCR diversity, not CD8+, had risen significantly by C4D1.

The junction had 12 bases not matched to a gene; V was cut back by 6 bases and J by 4 bases. CDR3 length: 16 amino acids. The germline CDR1 and CDR2 sequences are SNHLY and FYNNEI. Method: immunoSEQ multiplex PCR; TCRdb's copy keeps in-frame clones and lacks some. The data contain 13,000 or so clones, 75% to 90% of them singletons. Sequences were derived from peripheral blood mononuclear cells (PBMCs), sampled at baseline. This chain uses TRBV2 with TRBJ2-5, with TRBD2 identical over 9 bases. This receptor was obtained from a human donor with classical Hodgkin lymphoma. The CDR3 bases are TGTGCCAGCAGGAGAACCTTAGCGGGAGATCCAGAGACCCAGTACTTC. Amino acid sequence: CASRRTLAGDPETQYF.